Shown below are 4 T cell receptor beta chains from a single sample sequenced in a study of technical replicates of blood from several donors. Repertoires were generated with immunoSEQ multiplex PCR, while TCRdb's copy carries only in-frame clones and drops some. Of 79,000 or so clones listed, 93% are singletons. The sequencing input was T cells isolated from PBMCs. These receptors were collected from a human donor in good health.

The chain recombines TRBV4-2 with TRBJ2-1, with D possibly being TRBD2 (7 bases). With 0 bases removed from V and 1 base from J, the gap between germline ends came to 13 bases. This CDR3 is 17 amino acids long. Germline CDR1 reads LGHNA; CDR2 reads YNFKEQ. The CDR3 DNA follows: TGTGCCAGCAGCCAAGAGTGGGGGCGGGGGTCCTACAATGAGCAGTTCTTC. This gives the protein CASSQEWGRGSYNEQFF.

The chain employs TRBV7-8 and TRBJ1-5, with D maybe TRBD1 (5 bases). Between the trimmed V and J ends, which lost 5 bases and 8 bases, there was a span of 19 bases. CDR1 and CDR2 from the germline V gene are SGHVS and FQNEAQ. The CDR3 length is 15 residues. This chain's CDR3 is CASSHPSWGEEPQHF. The CDR3 coding sequence is TGTGCCAGCAGCCACCCCTCCTGGGGGGAAGAGCCCCAGCATTTT.

The rearrangement joins TRBV27 to TRBJ2-7; 13 nucleotides align to TRBD2. Germline loops: CDR1 MNHEY, CDR2 SMNVEV (reference sequence). The junction had 11 bases not matched to a gene; V was cut back by 9 bases and J by 3 bases. There are 16 residues in the CDR3. The CDR3 reads CARAIFRTSGSYEQYF. CDR3 nucleotides: TGTGCCAGAGCAATTTTCAGGACTAGCGGGAGCTACGAGCAGTACTTC.

The rearrangement uses TRBV19 and TRBJ2-1; D perhaps matches TRBD2 (6 bases). The CDR3 consists of 14 residues. From germline, CDR1 is LNHDA and CDR2 SQIVND (reference sequence). V was shortened by 3 bases and J by 9 bases, with 15 bases between the two germline ends. DNA of the CDR3: TGTGCCAGTAGTATTCCTCAGGGAGGCAGTGAGCAGTTCTTC. Translation: CASSIPQGGSEQFF.